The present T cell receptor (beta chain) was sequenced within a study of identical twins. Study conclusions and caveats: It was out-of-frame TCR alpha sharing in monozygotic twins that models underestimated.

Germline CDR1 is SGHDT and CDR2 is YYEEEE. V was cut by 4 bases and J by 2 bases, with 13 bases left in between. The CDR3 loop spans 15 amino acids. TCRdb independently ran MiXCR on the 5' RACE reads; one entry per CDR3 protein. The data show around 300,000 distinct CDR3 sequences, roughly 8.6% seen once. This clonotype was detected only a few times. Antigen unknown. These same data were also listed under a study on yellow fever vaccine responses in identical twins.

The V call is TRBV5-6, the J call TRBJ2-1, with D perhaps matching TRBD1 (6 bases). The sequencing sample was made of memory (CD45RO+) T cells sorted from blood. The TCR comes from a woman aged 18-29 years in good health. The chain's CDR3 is CASSPRGRTYNEQFF. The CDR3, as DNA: TGTGCCAGCAGCCCCAGGGGTAGGACCTACAATGAGCAGTTCTTC.